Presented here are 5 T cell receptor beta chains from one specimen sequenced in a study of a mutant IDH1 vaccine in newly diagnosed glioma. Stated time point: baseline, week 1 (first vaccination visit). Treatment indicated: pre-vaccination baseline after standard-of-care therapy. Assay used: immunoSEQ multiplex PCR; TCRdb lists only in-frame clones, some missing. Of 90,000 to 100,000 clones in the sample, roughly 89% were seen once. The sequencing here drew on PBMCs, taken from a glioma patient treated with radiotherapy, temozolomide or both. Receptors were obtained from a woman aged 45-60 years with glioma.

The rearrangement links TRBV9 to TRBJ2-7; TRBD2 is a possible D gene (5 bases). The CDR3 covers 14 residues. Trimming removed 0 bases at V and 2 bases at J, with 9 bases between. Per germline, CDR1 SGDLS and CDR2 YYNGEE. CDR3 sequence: CASSVEPGTYEQYF. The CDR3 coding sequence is TGTGCCAGCAGCGTAGAACCGGGGACCTACGAGCAGTACTTC.

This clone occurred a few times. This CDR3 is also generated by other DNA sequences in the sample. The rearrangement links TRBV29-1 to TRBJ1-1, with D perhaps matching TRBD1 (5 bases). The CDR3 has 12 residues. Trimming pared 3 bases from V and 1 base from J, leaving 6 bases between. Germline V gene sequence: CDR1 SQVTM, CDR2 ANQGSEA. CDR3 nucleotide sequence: TGCAGCGTTGATAGGGGGAACACTGAAGCTTTCTTT. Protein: CSVDRGNTEAFF.

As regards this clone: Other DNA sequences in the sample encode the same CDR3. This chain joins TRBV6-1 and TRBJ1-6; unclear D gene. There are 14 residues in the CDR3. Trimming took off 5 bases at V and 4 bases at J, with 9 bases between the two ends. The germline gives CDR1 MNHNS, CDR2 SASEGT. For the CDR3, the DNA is TGTGCCAGCAGTTCCGGGCCATATAATTCACCCCTCCACTTT. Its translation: CASSSGPYNSPLHF.

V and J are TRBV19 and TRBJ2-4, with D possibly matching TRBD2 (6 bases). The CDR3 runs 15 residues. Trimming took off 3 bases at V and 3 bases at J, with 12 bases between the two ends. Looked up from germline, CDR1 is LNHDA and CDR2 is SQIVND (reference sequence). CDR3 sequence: CASSITTSSKNIQYF. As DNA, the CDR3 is TGTGCCAGTAGTATCACCACTAGCAGCAAAAACATTCAGTACTTC. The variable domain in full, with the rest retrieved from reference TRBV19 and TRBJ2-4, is DGGITQSPKYLFRKEGQNVTLSCEQNLNHDAMYWYRQDPGQGLRLIYYSQIVNDFQKGDIAEGYSVSREKKESFPLTVTSAQKNPTAFYLCASSITTSSKNIQYFGAGTRLSVL.

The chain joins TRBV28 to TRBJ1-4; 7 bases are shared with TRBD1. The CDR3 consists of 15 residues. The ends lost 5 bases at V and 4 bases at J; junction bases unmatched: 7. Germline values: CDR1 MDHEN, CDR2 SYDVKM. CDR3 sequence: CASSPATGNNEKLFF. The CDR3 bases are TGTGCCAGCAGTCCCGCGACAGGGAATAATGAAAAACTGTTTTTT. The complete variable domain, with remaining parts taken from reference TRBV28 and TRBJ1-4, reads DVKVTQSSRYLVKRTGEKVFLECVQDMDHENMFWYRQDPGLGLRLIYFSYDVKMKEKGDIPEGYSVSREKKERFSLILESASTNQTSMYLCASSPATGNNEKLFFGSGTQLSVL.